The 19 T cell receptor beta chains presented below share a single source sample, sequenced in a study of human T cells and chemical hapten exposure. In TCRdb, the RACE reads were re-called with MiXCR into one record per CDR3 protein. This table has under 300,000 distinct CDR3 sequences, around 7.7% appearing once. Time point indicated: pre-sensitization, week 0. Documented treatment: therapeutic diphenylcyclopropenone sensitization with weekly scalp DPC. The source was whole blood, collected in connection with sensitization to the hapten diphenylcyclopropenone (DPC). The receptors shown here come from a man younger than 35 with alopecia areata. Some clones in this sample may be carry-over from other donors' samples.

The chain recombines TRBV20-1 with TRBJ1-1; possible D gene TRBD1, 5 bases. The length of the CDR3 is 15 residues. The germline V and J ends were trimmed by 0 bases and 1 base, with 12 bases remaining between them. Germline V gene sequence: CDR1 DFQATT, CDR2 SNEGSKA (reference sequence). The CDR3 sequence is CSARDPRDPNTEAFF. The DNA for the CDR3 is TGCAGTGCTAGAGATCCCAGGGACCCGAACACTGAAGCTTTCTTT.

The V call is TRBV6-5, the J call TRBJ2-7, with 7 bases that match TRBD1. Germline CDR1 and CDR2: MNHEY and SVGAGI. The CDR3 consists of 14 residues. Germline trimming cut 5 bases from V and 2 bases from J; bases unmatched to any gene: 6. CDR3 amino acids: CASSTTTGTYEQYV. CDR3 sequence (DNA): TGTGCCAGCAGTACGACGACAGGGACCTACGAGCAGTACGTC.

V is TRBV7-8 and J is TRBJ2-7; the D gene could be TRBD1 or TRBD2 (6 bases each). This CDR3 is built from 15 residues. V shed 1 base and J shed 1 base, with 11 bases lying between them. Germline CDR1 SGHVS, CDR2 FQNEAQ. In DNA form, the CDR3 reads TGTGCCAGCAGCTTAGGCGGAGGGGGATCCTACGAGCAGTACGTC. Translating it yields CASSLGGGGSYEQYV.

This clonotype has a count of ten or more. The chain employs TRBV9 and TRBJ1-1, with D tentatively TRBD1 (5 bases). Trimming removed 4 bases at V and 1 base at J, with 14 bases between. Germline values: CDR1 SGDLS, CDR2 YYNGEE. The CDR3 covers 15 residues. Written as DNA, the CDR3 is TGTGCCAGCAGCTTCCAGGACATCCAGAACACTGAAGCTTTCTTT. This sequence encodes CASSFQDIQNTEAFF.

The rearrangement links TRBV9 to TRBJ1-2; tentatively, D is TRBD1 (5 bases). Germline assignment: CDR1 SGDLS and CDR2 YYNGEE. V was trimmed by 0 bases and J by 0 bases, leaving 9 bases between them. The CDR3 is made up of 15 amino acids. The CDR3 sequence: CASSVDTGANYGYTF. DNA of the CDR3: TGTGCCAGCAGCGTAGATACAGGAGCTAACTATGGCTACACCTTC.

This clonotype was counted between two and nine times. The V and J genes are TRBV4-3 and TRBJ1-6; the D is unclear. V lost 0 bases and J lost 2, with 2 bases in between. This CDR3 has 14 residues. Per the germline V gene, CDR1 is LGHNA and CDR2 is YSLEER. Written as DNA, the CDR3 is TGCGCCAGCAGCCAAGACACCTATAATTCACCCCTCCACTTT. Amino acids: CASSQDTYNSPLHF.

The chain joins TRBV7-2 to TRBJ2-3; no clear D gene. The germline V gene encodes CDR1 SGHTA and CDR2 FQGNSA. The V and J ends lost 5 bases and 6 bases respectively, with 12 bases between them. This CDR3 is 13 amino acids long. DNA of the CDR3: TGTGCCAGCAGCCCTCTCGCGGATGATACGCAGTATTTT. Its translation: CASSPLADDTQYF.

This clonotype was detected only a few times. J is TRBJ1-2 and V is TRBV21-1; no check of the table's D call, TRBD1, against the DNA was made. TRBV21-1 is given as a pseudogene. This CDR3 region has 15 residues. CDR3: CASSSKGQGLYGYTF. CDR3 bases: TGTGCCAGCAGCAGTAAGGGACAGGGGTTATATGGCTACACCTTC.

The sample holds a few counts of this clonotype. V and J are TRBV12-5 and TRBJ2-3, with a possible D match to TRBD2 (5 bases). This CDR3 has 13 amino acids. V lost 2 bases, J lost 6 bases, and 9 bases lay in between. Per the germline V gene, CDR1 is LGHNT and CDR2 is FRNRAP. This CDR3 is CASGLMGADTQYF. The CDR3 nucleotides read TGTGCTAGTGGTTTGATGGGAGCTGATACGCAGTATTTT.

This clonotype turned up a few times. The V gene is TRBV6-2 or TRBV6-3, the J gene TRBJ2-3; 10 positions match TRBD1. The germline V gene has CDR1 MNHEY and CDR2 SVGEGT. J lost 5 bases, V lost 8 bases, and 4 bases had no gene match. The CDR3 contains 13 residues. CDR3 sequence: CASCRTGGDTQYF. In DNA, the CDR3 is TGTGCCAGCTGCAGGACAGGGGGAGATACGCAGTATTTT.

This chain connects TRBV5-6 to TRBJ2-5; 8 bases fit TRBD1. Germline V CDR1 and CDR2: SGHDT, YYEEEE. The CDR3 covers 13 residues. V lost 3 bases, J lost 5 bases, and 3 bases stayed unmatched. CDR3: CASSYRDRETQYF. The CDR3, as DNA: TGTGCCAGCAGCTACCGGGACAGGGAGACCCAGTACTTC.

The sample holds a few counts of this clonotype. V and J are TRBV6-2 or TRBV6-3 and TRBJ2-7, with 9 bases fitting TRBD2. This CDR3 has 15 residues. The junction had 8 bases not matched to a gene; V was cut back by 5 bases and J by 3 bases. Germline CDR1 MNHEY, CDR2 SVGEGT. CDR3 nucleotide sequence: TGTGCCAGCAGTGAAGGAGCGGGGGGCCTCTACGAGCAGTACGTC. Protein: CASSEGAGGLYEQYV.

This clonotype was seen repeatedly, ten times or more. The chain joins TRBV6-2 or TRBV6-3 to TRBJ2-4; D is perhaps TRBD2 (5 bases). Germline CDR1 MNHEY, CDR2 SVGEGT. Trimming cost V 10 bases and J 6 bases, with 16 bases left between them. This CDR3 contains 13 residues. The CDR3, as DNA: TGTGCCACTACGGACCGGGAACCAAACATTCAGTACTTC. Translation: CATTDREPNIQYF.

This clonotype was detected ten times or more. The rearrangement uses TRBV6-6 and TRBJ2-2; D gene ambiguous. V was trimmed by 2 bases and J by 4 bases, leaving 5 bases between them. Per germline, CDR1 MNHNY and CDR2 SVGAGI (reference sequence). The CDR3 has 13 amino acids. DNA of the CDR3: TGTGCCAGCAGTTACGCTGGCACCGGGGAGCTGTTTTTT. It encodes CASSYAGTGELFF.

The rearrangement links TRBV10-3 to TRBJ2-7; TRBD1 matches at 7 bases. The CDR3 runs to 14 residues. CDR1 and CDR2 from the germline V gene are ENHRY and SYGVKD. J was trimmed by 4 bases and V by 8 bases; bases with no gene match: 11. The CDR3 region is CAIGGETGSYEQYF. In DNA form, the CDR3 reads TGTGCCATCGGGGGCGAGACAGGGTCATACGAGCAGTACTTC.

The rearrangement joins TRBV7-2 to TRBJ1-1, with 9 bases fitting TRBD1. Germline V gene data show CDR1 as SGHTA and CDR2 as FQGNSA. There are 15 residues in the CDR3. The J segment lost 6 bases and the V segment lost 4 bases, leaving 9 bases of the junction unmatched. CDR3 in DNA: TGTGCCAGCAGCTCCAGACAGGGGGGGACGGCTGAAGCTTTCTTT. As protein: CASSSRQGGTAEAFF.

CDR3 coding DNA: TGTGCCACCAGTGAAGCGGACAGATCCTACACAGATACGCAGTATTTT. Translating it yields CATSEADRSYTDTQYF. The J gene is TRBJ2-3, the V gene TRBV24-1; TRBD1 might be the D (6 bases). CDR1 is KGHDR, CDR2 SFDVKD, per germline. The CDR3 contains 16 residues. With 4 bases removed from V and 2 bases from J, the gap between germline ends came to 15 bases.

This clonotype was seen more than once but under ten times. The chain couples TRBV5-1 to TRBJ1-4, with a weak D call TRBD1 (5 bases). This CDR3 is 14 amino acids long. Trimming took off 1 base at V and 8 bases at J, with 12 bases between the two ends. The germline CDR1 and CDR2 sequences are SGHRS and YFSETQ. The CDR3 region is CASSLLQGPEKLFF. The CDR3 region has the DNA TGCGCCAGCAGCTTGTTGCAGGGTCCGGAAAAACTGTTTTTT.

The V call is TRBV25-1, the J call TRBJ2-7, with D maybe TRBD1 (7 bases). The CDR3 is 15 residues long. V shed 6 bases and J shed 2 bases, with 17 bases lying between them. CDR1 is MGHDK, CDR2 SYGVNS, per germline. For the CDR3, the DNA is TGTGCCAGCAGGGGGGGACAGAAGGAAACCTACGAGCAGTACGTC. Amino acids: CASRGGQKETYEQYV.